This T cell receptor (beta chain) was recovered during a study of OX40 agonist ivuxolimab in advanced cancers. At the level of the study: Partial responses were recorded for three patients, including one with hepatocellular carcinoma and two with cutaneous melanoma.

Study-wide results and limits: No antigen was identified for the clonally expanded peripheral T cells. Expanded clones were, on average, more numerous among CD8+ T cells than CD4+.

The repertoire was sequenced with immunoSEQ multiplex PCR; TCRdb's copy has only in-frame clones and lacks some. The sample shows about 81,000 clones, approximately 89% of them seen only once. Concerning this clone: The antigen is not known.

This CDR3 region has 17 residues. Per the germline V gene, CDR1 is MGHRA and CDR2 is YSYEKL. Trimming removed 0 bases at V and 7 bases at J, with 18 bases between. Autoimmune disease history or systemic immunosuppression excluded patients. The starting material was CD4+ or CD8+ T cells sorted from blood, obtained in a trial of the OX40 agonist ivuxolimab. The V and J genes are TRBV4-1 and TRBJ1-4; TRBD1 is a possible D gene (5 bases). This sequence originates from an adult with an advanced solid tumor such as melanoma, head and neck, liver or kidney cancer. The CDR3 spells CASSQERGIRTTEKLFF. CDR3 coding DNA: TGCGCCAGCAGCCAAGAGAGGGGCATTCGGACCACTGAAAAACTGTTTTTT.